These 10 T cell receptor beta chains share one sample of origin, sequenced in a study of shared T cell receptors in the human thymus. Libraries were prepared by immunoSEQ multiplex PCR; TCRdb keeps only in-frame clonotypes and omits some of them. Of roughly 550,000 clones in the sample, around 78% are singletons; the top ten hold about 0.013%. These same records also appear under a second study, on human thymus T cells.

Sequencing was performed on thymocytes. These receptors originate from a boy in the first two years of life with a congenital heart defect.

CDR3 sequence reads: CASSFRDSSYEQYF. The CDR3 DNA sequence: TGTGCCAGCAGTTTTCGGGACAGCTCCTACGAGCAGTACTTC. The chain is built from TRBV6-5 and TRBJ2-7; 7 bases are shared with TRBD1. Germline loops: CDR1 MNHEY, CDR2 SVGAGI. This CDR3 contains 14 residues. V was pared by 4 bases and J by 0 bases, with 3 bases of the junction left unmatched.

In this sample, this clone turned up a few times. The CDR3 region has the DNA TGCGCCCGGGGACTAGCGGGGGCATTTCGCTCACCTGAGCAGTTCTTC. Protein product: CARGLAGAFRSPEQFF. This chain links TRBV5-1 with TRBJ2-1, with 14 bases matching TRBD2. Trimming at V came to 10 bases and at J to 9 bases, leaving 15 bases not matched to a gene. Germline lookup yields CDR1 SGHRS and CDR2 YFSETQ. The CDR3 covers 16 residues.

V gene TRBV6-4 combines with J gene TRBJ1-5; 9 nucleotides align to TRBD1. The CDR3 covers 18 residues. V lost 3 bases, J lost 6 bases, and 15 bases stayed unmatched. Germline V lookup: CDR1 MRHNA, CDR2 SNTAGT. CDR3 DNA: TGTGCCAGCAGTGATCGGGACAGGGTGGAAGTGAAGGGTCAGCCCCAGCATTTT. It yields the protein CASSDRDRVEVKGQPQHF.

This clone was observed a handful of times. The CDR3 DNA reads TGTGCCAGCAGCCCCCCCCCTAGCGGGAGGGAGGAGGGCGGGGAGCTGTTTTTT. Translated: CASSPPPSGREEGGELFF. This sequence joins TRBV7-2 and TRBJ2-2; 12 nucleotides line up with TRBD2. This CDR3 has 18 residues. In germline, CDR1 is SGHTA, CDR2 FQGNSA. The ends lost 5 bases at V and 7 bases at J; junction bases unmatched: 14. Combining the CDR3 with reference TRBV7-2 and TRBJ2-2 gives the whole variable domain GAGVSQSPSNKVTEKGKDVELRCDPISGHTALYWYRQSLGQGLEFLIYFQGNSAPDKSGLPSDRFSAERTGGSVSTLTIQRTQQEDSAVYLCASSPPPSGREEGGELFFGEGSRLTVL.

The V and J genes are TRBV7-3 and TRBJ2-7, with 11 nucleotides matching TRBD2. The CDR3 extends over 14 amino acids. Per germline, CDR1 SGHTA and CDR2 FQGTGA. V lost 3 bases to trimming and J lost 5 bases; unmatched junction nucleotides: 3. CDR3 protein: CASSLTSGTHEQYF. The DNA of the CDR3 is TGTGCCAGCAGCTTGACTAGCGGGACCCACGAGCAGTACTTC.

This chain uses TRBV27 with TRBJ2-1; 8 bases are shared with TRBD2. The germline V gene encodes CDR1 MNHEY and CDR2 SMNVEV (reference sequence). CDR3 length: 17 amino acids. The junction had 7 bases not matched to a gene; V was cut back by 2 bases and J by 1 base. Here the CDR3 reads CASSLRGAGVSYNEQFF. The CDR3 DNA follows: TGTGCCAGCAGTTTACGTGGAGCGGGAGTTTCCTACAATGAGCAGTTCTTC.

The chain combines TRBV27 with TRBJ2-7; 12 nucleotides align to TRBD1. With 3 bases clipped from V and 4 bases from J, the junction kept 7 bases outside the gene matches. Germline-derived CDR1 and CDR2 are MNHEY and SMNVEV (reference sequence). The CDR3 totals 16 residues. This CDR3 is CASSFRPGQGAYEQYF. The DNA for the CDR3 is TGTGCCAGCAGTTTCCGACCGGGACAGGGGGCGTACGAGCAGTACTTC.

This rearrangement joins TRBV28 to TRBJ2-7, with 10 bases identical to TRBD2. The length of the CDR3 is 16 residues. Trimming took 0 bases from V and 6 from J; bases not matched to a gene: 8. Germline loops: CDR1 MDHEN, CDR2 SYDVKM. CDR3 protein: CASSLWASGSLREQYF. The DNA of the CDR3 is TGTGCCAGCAGTTTATGGGCTAGCGGGAGCCTCCGCGAGCAGTACTTC.

The chain is built from TRBV28 and TRBJ1-5, with D unresolved. The CDR3 contains 15 residues. Germline V lookup: CDR1 MDHEN, CDR2 SYDVKM. V was pared by 5 bases and J by 3 bases, with 14 bases between. CDR3 sequence reads: CASSQPAGDNQPQHF. In nucleotides, the CDR3 is TGTGCCAGCAGTCAGCCGGCGGGTGACAATCAGCCCCAGCATTTT. Variable domain in full (rest from reference TRBV28 and TRBJ1-5): DVKVTQSSRYLVKRTGEKVFLECVQDMDHENMFWYRQDPGLGLRLIYFSYDVKMKEKGDIPEGYSVSREKKERFSLILESASTNQTSMYLCASSQPAGDNQPQHFGDGTRLSIL.

Only a few counts were recorded for this clone. The V and J genes are TRBV25-1 and TRBJ1-5; perhaps TRBD1 as D (5 bases). Germline assignment: CDR1 MGHDK and CDR2 SYGVNS. The CDR3 extends over 13 amino acids. V was cut by 11 bases and J by 2 bases, with 13 bases left in between. CDR3 residues: CAAWGGGNQPQHF. Here the CDR3 DNA reads TGTGCCGCATGGGGAGGGGGCAATCAGCCCCAGCATTTT.